The 28 T cell receptor beta chains below were found in one sample sequenced in a study of CD8+ T cells in alopecia areata. Treatment meaning: oral pan-JAK inhibitor, 5-10 mg twice daily. In each case, RNA was isolated and then reverse transcribed into cDNA as the sequencing template. TCRdb's table, derived via immunoSEQ multiplex PCR, lists solely in-frame clones and lacks some. The data show around 100,000 clones, with 55% to 75% seen just once and around 17% held by the top ten. This material consisted of CD8+ T cells sorted from blood, taken at week 56, from a patient treated with tofacitinib. The source is a human donor with alopecia areata.

There are a few counts of this clone. The V gene is TRBV4-1, the J gene TRBJ1-1; D is undetermined. CDR1 and CDR2 (germline): MGHRA, YSYEKL. The CDR3 is 13 residues long. V was trimmed by 1 base and J by 1 base, leaving 4 bases between them. CDR3 nucleotides: TGCGCCAGCAGCCAAGTGAGGAACACTGAAGCTTTCTTT. The encoded protein is CASSQVRNTEAFF.

The genes are TRBV29-1 and TRBJ2-1, with D perhaps TRBD1 or TRBD2 (6 bases each). V was shortened by 7 bases and J by 8 bases, with 15 bases between the two germline ends. The length of the CDR3 is 12 residues. CDR1 and CDR2 (germline): SQVTM, ANQGSEA. The CDR3 protein is CSARRRGYEQFF. The CDR3 region has the DNA TGCAGCGCTCGCCGGAGGGGGTATGAGCAGTTCTTC.

This chain joins TRBV13 and TRBJ2-5; D perhaps matches TRBD2 (6 bases). With 3 bases removed from V and 4 bases from J, the gap between germline ends came to 9 bases. Per germline, CDR1 PRHDT and CDR2 FYEKMQ (reference sequence). The CDR3 has 13 amino acids. The CDR3 sequence is CASSFFSGETQYF. CDR3 in DNA: TGTGCCAGCAGCTTCTTTAGCGGAGAGACCCAGTACTTC.

V gene TRBV29-1 combines with J gene TRBJ2-7, with D possibly being TRBD1 (6 bases). The CDR3 runs 13 residues. V was pared by 7 bases and J by 2 bases, with 15 bases between. Germline values: CDR1 SQVTM, CDR2 ANQGSEA. The CDR3 loop is CSAGTGSPYEQYF. For the CDR3, the DNA is TGCAGCGCCGGAACAGGGAGTCCCTACGAGCAGTACTTC.

The gene calls are TRBV15 and TRBJ2-4, with D maybe TRBD1 (6 bases). The CDR3 is 14 residues long. V dropped 4 bases and J dropped 4 bases, with 11 bases sitting between them. Germline V lookup: CDR1 LNHNV, CDR2 YYDKDF (reference sequence). This CDR3 reads CATSNRDGKNIQYF. The CDR3 region has the DNA TGTGCCACCAGCAACAGGGACGGGAAAAACATTCAGTACTTC.

This chain uses TRBV9 with TRBJ2-3; 9 bases match TRBD1. The CDR3 sequence is 14 residues long. The ends lost 6 bases at V and 0 bases at J; junction bases unmatched: 2. Per germline, CDR1 SGDLS and CDR2 YYNGEE. CDR3: CASKGTGSTDTQYF. CDR3 bases: TGTGCCAGCAAAGGGACAGGGAGCACAGATACGCAGTATTTT.

V and J are TRBV7-2 and TRBJ2-7; 7 bases fit TRBD2. The CDR3 is made up of 14 amino acids. V shed 7 bases and J 5 bases; nucleotides not matched to a gene: 11. Germline V CDR1 and CDR2: SGHTA, FQGNSA. The CDR3 sequence: CASTLTQAGDEQYF. The CDR3 coding sequence is TGTGCCAGCACCCTAACTCAGGCGGGGGACGAGCAGTACTTC. The full variable domain, completed using reference TRBV7-2 and TRBJ2-7, is GAGVSQSPSNKVTEKGKDVELRCDPISGHTALYWYRQSLGQGLEFLIYFQGNSAPDKSGLPSDRFSAERTGGSVSTLTIQRTQQEDSAVYLCASTLTQAGDEQYFGPGTRLTVT.

In this sample, this clone turned up a few times. V usage is TRBV12-5 and J usage is TRBJ1-5, with TRBD1 as a possible D gene (6 bases). This CDR3 contains 14 residues. Germline V gene data show CDR1 as LGHNT and CDR2 as FRNRAP. Trimming stripped 4 bases from V and 4 bases from J, with 11 bases between. CDR3 sequence reads: CASGSSRGNQPQHF. The CDR3 nucleotides read TGTGCTAGTGGTTCGAGCAGGGGTAATCAGCCCCAGCATTTT.

In its sample, this clone was seen a few times. The chain joins TRBV7-9 to TRBJ1-2; TRBD1 matches at 7 bases. Germline CDR1 reads SEHNR; CDR2 reads FQNEAQ (reference sequence). The CDR3 sequence is 14 residues long. J lost 5 bases, V lost 5 bases, and 8 bases had no gene match. The CDR3 DNA is TGTGCCAGCAGCCCGACAGGGTTCATTTATGGCTACACCTTC. Its translation: CASSPTGFIYGYTF.

This chain links TRBV27 with TRBJ2-1; 14 nucleotides align to TRBD2. Unmatched junction bases numbered 0, after V lost 0 bases and J lost 5 bases. Germline V gene lookup returns CDR1 MNHEY and CDR2 SMNVEV (reference sequence). The CDR3 runs 16 residues. The CDR3 is CASSLSTSGGDNEQFF. The CDR3 nucleotides read TGTGCCAGCAGTTTATCGACTAGCGGGGGGGACAATGAGCAGTTCTTC.

This clone appeared a few times. The rearrangement uses TRBV29-1 and TRBJ1-5, with D uncertain. This CDR3 has 12 residues. Trimming stripped 8 bases from V and 6 bases from J, with 14 bases between. Germline V lookup: CDR1 SQVTM, CDR2 ANQGSEA. As DNA, the CDR3 is TGCAGCTTCTCCCGCGAAGGTCAGCCCCAGCATTTT. Its translation: CSFSREGQPQHF. The complete variable domain, with remaining parts taken from reference TRBV29-1 and TRBJ1-5, reads SAVISQKPSRDICQRGTSLTIQCQVDSQVTMMFWYRQQPGQSLTLIATANQGSEATYESGFVIDKFPISRPNLTFSTLTVSNMSPEDSSIYLCSFSREGQPQHFGDGTRLSIL.

The CDR3 reads CASSYNRNTEAFF. In DNA form, the CDR3 reads TGTGCCAGCAGTTATAACAGGAACACTGAAGCTTTCTTT. V is TRBV6-6 and J is TRBJ1-1; D remains unclear. The germline CDR1 and CDR2 sequences are MNHNY and SVGAGI (reference sequence). The germline V and J ends were trimmed by 3 bases and 1 base, with 6 bases remaining between them. The length of the CDR3 is 13 residues.

This clone showed up just once. The chain carries TRBV11-2 and TRBJ1-2; no reliable D call. Trimming stripped 1 base from V and 2 bases from J, with 8 bases between. The CDR3 extends over 14 amino acids. Germline CDR1 is SGHAT and CDR2 is FQNNGV. The CDR3 DNA follows: TGTGCCAGCAGCTTAGTCTGGGAGAACTATGGCTACACCTTC. Protein product: CASSLVWENYGYTF.

The genes are TRBV29-1 and TRBJ2-1; 14 bases align to TRBD2. The germline V gene has CDR1 SQVTM and CDR2 ANQGSEA. The CDR3 sequence is 16 residues long. Trimming at V came to 3 bases and at J to 4 bases, leaving 5 bases not matched to a gene. The CDR3 spells CSVEGTSGGHYNEQFF. As DNA, the CDR3 is TGCAGCGTTGAGGGGACTAGCGGGGGACATTACAATGAGCAGTTCTTC.

The genes are TRBV27 and TRBJ1-6; 10 bases map to TRBD1. The trim removed 3 bases at V and 6 bases at J, leaving 5 bases unmatched. CDR1 is MNHEY, CDR2 SMNVEV, per germline (reference sequence). CDR3 length: 16 residues. CDR3 sequence: CASSFERTGGNSPLHF. CDR3 DNA sequence: TGTGCCAGCAGTTTTGAGCGGACAGGGGGTAATTCACCCCTCCACTTT.

A word on this clone: Other DNA sequences of this sample code for an identical CDR3. The chain carries TRBV27 and TRBJ2-7, with D tentatively TRBD2 (5 bases). Trimming took off 6 bases at V and 1 base at J, with 7 bases between the two ends. There are 12 residues in the CDR3. Germline V gene lookup returns CDR1 MNHEY and CDR2 SMNVEV (reference sequence). CDR3 sequence reads: CASRGSSYEQYF. The CDR3 DNA reads TGTGCCAGCAGGGGGAGTTCCTACGAGCAGTACTTC.

This chain uses TRBV13 with TRBJ1-1; tentatively, D is TRBD1 (5 bases). Germline-derived CDR1 and CDR2 are PRHDT and FYEKMQ (reference sequence). The CDR3 extends over 12 amino acids. Deletions cut 1 base from V and 7 bases from J, with 7 bases between. The CDR3 nucleotides read TGTGCCAGCAGCTTAGCGACAGATGAAGCTTTCTTT. It specifies CASSLATDEAFF.

J is TRBJ1-2 and V is TRBV18, with a weak D call TRBD1 (6 bases). Germline values: CDR1 KGHSH, CDR2 LQKENI. The CDR3 is made up of 15 amino acids. Trimming removed 3 bases at V and 5 bases at J, with 16 bases between. CDR3 in DNA: TGTGCCAGCTCACCCCCCGGAACGGACAGATATGGCTACACCTTC. It codes for CASSPPGTDRYGYTF.

V usage is TRBV30 and J usage is TRBJ2-1, with unresolved D. Trimming shortened V by 0 bases and J by 11 bases, and 17 bases separated the two germline ends. This CDR3 contains 14 residues. The germline CDR1 and CDR2 sequences are GTSNPN and SVGIG (reference sequence). The CDR3 spells CAWSVPSRRPKQFF. In nucleotides, the CDR3 is TGTGCCTGGAGTGTACCCTCCAGGCGTCCTAAGCAGTTCTTC.

CDR3 protein: CASSQERGTGELFF. In nucleotides, the CDR3 is TGTGCCAGCAGCCAAGAGAGGGGCACCGGGGAGCTGTTTTTT. The chain joins TRBV4-2 to TRBJ2-2; possibly TRBD1 or TRBD2 for D (5 bases each). This CDR3 has 14 residues. CDR1 is LGHNA and CDR2 is YNFKEQ in the germline V gene. The ends were cut back, 0 bases at V and 4 bases at J, with 6 bases in the middle.

V usage is TRBV11-3 and J usage is TRBJ2-7; D might be TRBD2 (6 bases). V shed 7 bases and J shed 3 bases, with 10 bases lying between them. The CDR3 runs 12 residues. Germline-derived CDR1 and CDR2 are SGHNT and YENEEA. CDR3 region: CASNGGNYEQYF. CDR3 nucleotides: TGTGCCAGCAACGGCGGGAACTACGAGCAGTACTTC.

The chain couples TRBV30 to TRBJ2-1; TRBD2 is a possible D gene (6 bases). V lost 8 bases and J lost 0, with 11 bases in between. The V gene's germline CDR1 is GTSNPN and CDR2 SVGIG (reference sequence). This CDR3 contains 13 residues. The CDR3, as DNA: TGTGCCAGAGACGGGAGCTCCTACAATGAGCAGTTCTTC. Its translation: CARDGSSYNEQFF.

V gene TRBV2 combines with J gene TRBJ1-1, with D tentatively TRBD1 (5 bases). Germline CDR1 reads SNHLY; CDR2 reads FYNNEI. The CDR3 is made up of 14 amino acids. V was pared by 6 bases and J by 1 base, with 12 bases between. The chain's CDR3 is CASRGLYPNTEAFF. The CDR3 coding sequence is TGTGCCAGCAGGGGACTTTATCCGAACACTGAAGCTTTCTTT.

This clone was detected only a few times. The chain links TRBV7-8 to TRBJ1-5; TRBD1 is a possible D gene (5 bases). Germline V gene lookup returns CDR1 SGHVS and CDR2 FQNEAQ. Trimming pared 5 bases from V and 0 bases from J, leaving 14 bases between. The CDR3 has 16 amino acids. The CDR3 DNA reads as TGTGCCAGCAGCCAAGAACAGGCGTATAGCAATCAGCCCCAGCATTTT. Its protein product is CASSQEQAYSNQPQHF.

The gene calls are TRBV7-9 and TRBJ1-1; TRBD1 might be the D (6 bases). Germline loops: CDR1 SEHNR, CDR2 FQNEAQ (reference sequence). V lost 4 bases, J lost 5 bases, and 17 bases lay in between. The CDR3 covers 15 residues. CDR3 sequence reads: CASSSDRLKGTEAFF. The CDR3 bases are TGTGCCAGCAGCTCCGACAGGCTGAAGGGAACTGAAGCTTTCTTT.

The V call is TRBV2, the J call TRBJ2-4, with D maybe TRBD1 (6 bases). Deletions cut 6 bases from V and 2 bases from J, with 26 bases between. The CDR3 spans 19 residues. CDR1 and CDR2 (germline): SNHLY, FYNNEI. CDR3 nucleotide sequence: TGTGCCAGCAGCGATCCGGGACATGGCTCGCCGGTAACCAAAAACATTCAGTACTTC. Translation: CASSDPGHGSPVTKNIQYF.

This chain uses TRBV14 with TRBJ1-1, with 7 positions matching TRBD1. Germline CDR1 SGHDN, CDR2 FVKESK. The CDR3 has 15 residues. After removal of 3 bases from V and 0 bases from J, the junction contained 4 bases not matched to a gene. The CDR3 DNA reads TGTGCCAGCAGCCAGGAGACAGGGATGAACACTGAAGCTTTCTTT. This codes for CASSQETGMNTEAFF.

This clone showed up just a few times. J is TRBJ2-4 and V is TRBV29-1, with 9 bases matching TRBD1. Germline V CDR1 and CDR2: SQVTM, ANQGSEA. CDR3 length equals 17 residues. With 4 bases clipped from V and 2 bases from J, the junction kept 12 bases outside the gene matches. The CDR3 DNA sequence: TGCAGCGTTGGGAGTCTGGGACAGGGAGACCCCAAAAACATTCAGTACTTC. As protein: CSVGSLGQGDPKNIQYF.